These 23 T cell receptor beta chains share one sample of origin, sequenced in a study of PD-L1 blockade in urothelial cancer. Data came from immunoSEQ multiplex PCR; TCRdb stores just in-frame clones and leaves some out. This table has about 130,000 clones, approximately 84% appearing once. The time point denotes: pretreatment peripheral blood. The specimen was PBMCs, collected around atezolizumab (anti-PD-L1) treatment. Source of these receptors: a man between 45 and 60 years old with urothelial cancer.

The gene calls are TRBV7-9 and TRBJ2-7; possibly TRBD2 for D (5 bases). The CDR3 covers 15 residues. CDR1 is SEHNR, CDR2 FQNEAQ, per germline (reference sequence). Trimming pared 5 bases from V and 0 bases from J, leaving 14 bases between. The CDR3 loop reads CASSPPLGSSYEQYF. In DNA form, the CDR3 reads TGTGCCAGCAGCCCCCCCCTGGGGAGCTCCTACGAGCAGTACTTC.

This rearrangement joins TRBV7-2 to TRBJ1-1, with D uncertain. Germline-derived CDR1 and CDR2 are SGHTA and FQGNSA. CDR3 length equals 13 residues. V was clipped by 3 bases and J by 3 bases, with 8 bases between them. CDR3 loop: CASSLHRDTEAFF. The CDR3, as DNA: TGTGCCAGCAGCTTGCACCGGGACACTGAAGCTTTCTTT.

The CDR3 sequence is CASSASGGSSYNEQFF. The DNA for the CDR3 is TGCGCCAGCAGCGCGTCAGGGGGGAGCTCCTACAATGAGCAGTTCTTC. The chain has TRBV5-1 and TRBJ2-1, with D perhaps matching TRBD1 (7 bases). The CDR3 covers 16 residues. CDR1 and CDR2 from the germline V gene are SGHRS and YFSETQ. The V and J ends lost 4 bases and 0 bases respectively, with 14 bases between them.

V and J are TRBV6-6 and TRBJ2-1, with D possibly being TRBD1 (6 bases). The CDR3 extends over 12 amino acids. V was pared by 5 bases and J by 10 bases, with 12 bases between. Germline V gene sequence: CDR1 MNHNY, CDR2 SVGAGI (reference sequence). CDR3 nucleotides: TGTGCCAGCAGTACACAGGGCGGGGAGCAGTTCTTC. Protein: CASSTQGGEQFF.

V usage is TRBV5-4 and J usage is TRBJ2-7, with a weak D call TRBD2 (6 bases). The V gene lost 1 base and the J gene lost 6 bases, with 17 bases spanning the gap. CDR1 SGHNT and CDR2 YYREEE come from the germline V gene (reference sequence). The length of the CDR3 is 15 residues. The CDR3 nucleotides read TGTGCCAGCAGCTTGCTCGGGACTGCAAGGCGCGAGCAGTACTTC. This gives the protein CASSLLGTARREQYF.

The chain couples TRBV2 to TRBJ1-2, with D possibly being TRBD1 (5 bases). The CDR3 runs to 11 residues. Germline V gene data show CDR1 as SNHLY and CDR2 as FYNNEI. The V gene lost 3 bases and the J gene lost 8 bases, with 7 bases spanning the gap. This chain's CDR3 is CASSDRAGYTF. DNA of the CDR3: TGTGCCAGCAGTGACAGGGCCGGCTACACCTTC.

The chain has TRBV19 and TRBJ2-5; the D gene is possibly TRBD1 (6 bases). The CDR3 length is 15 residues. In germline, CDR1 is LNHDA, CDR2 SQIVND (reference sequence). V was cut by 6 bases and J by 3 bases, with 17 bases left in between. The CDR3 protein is CASRLRDTEKETQYF. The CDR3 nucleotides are TGTGCCAGTAGGCTTCGGGACACGGAAAAAGAGACCCAGTACTTC.

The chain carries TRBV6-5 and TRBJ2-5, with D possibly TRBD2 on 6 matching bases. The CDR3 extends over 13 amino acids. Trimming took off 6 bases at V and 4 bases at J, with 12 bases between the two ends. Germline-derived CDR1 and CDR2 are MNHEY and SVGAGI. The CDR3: CASRPRGTETQYF. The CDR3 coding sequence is TGTGCCAGCAGGCCTCGCGGGACAGAGACCCAGTACTTC.

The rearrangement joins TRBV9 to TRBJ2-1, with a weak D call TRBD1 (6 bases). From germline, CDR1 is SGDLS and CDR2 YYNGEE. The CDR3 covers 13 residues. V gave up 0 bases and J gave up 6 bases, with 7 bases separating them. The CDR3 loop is CASSVVTGNEQFF. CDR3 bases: TGTGCCAGCAGCGTAGTGACAGGCAATGAGCAGTTCTTC. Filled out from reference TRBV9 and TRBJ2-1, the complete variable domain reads DSGVTQTPKHLITATGQRVTLRCSPRSGDLSVYWYQQSLDQGLQFLIQYYNGEERAKGNILERFSAQQFPDLHSELNLSSLELGDSALYFCASSVVTGNEQFFGPGTRLTVL.

The CDR3 spells CASSSRTGEQPQHF. CDR3 DNA sequence: TGTGCCAGCAGCTCAAGGACAGGCGAACAGCCCCAGCATTTT. This chain connects TRBV7-2 to TRBJ1-5, with 7 positions matching TRBD1. This CDR3 spans 14 amino acids. Germline V gene data show CDR1 as SGHTA and CDR2 as FQGNSA. With 4 bases clipped from V and 7 bases from J, the junction kept 7 bases outside the gene matches.

The CDR3 nucleotides read TGCACCAGCAGCCAATCGGACAGTGGTCCGTGGACTGAAGCTTTCTTT. This gives the protein CTSSQSDSGPWTEAFF. This chain connects TRBV1 to TRBJ1-1; the table assigns TRBD1, which was not confirmed against the DNA. TRBV1 is listed as a pseudogene. The CDR3 is 16 residues long.

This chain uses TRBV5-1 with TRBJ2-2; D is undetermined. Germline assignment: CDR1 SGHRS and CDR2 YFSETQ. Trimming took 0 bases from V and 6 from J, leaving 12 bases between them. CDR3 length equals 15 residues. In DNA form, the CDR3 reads TGCGCCAGCAGCTTGGGTACTGGGCGAGCCGGGGAGCTGTTTTTT. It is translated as CASSLGTGRAGELFF.

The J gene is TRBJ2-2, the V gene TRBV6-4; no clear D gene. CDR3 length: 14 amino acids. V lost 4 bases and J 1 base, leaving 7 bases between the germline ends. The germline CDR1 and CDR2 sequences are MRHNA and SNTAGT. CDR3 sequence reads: CASSARQNTGELFF. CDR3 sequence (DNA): TGTGCCAGCAGTGCGCGGCAGAACACCGGGGAGCTGTTTTTT.

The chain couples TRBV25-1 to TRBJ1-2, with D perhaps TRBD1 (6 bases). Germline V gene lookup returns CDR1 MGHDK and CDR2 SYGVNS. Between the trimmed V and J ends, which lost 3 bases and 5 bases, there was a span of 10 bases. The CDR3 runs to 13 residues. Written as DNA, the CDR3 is TGTGCCAGCAGTGAGACAGGAGTATATGGCTACACCTTC. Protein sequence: CASSETGVYGYTF.

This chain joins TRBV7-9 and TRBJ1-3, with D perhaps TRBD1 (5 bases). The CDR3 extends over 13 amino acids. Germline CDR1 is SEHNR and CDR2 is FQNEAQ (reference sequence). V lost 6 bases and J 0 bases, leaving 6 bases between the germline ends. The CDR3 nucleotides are TGTGCCAGCAGAGACAGCTCTGGAAACACCATATATTTT. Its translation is CASRDSSGNTIYF.

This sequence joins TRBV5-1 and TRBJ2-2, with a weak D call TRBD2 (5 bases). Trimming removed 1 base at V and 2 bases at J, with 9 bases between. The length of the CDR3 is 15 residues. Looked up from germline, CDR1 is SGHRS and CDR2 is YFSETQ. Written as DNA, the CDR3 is TGCGCCAGCAGCTTGCTTAGCGATAACACCGGGGAGCTGTTTTTT. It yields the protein CASSLLSDNTGELFF. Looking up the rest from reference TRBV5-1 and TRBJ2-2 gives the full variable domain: KAGVTQTPRYLIKTRGQQVTLSCSPISGHRSVSWYQQTPGQGLQFLFEYFSETQRNKGNFPGRFSGRQFSNSRSEMNVSTLELGDSALYLCASSLLSDNTGELFFGEGSRLTVL.

As DNA, the CDR3 is TGTGCCAGTAGTATCACCAGTGAAGCTTTCTTT. Protein product: CASSITSEAFF. The V call is TRBV19, the J call TRBJ1-1; D not resolved. The V end lost 3 bases, the J end lost 7 bases, and 6 bases lay between the germline ends. The CDR3 contains 11 residues. CDR1 is LNHDA and CDR2 is SQIVND in the germline V gene (reference sequence). Variable domain in full (rest from reference TRBV19 and TRBJ1-1): DGGITQSPKYLFRKEGQNVTLSCEQNLNHDAMYWYRQDPGQGLRLIYYSQIVNDFQKGDIAEGYSVSREKKESFPLTVTSAQKNPTAFYLCASSITSEAFFGQGTRLTVV.

CDR3 in amino acids: CASSLIGSSYNEQFF. DNA for the CDR3: TGTGCCAGCAGTCTAATAGGGAGCTCCTACAATGAGCAGTTCTTC. V gene TRBV6-1 combines with J gene TRBJ2-1; a weak D match, TRBD2 (5 bases). Trimming cost V 5 bases and J 0 bases, with 11 bases left between them. In germline, CDR1 is MNHNS, CDR2 SASEGT. CDR3 length: 15 amino acids.

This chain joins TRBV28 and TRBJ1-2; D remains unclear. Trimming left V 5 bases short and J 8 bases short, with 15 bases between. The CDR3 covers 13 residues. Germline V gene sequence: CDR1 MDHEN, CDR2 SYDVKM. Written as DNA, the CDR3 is TGTGCCAGCAGTGACAACCTTCGAGAAGGCTACACCTTC. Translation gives CASSDNLREGYTF.

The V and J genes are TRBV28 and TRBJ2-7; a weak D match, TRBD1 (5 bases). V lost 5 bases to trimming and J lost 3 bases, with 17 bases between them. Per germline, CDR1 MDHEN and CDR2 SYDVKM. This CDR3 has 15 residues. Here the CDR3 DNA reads TGTGCCAGCAGTGTACGGACAATAGACAACTACGAGCAGTACTTC. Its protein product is CASSVRTIDNYEQYF.

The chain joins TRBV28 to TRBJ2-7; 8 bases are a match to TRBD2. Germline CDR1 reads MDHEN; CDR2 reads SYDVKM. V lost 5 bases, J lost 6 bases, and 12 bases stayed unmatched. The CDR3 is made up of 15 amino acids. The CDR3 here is CASSPLGGRSPEQYF. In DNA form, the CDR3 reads TGTGCCAGCAGTCCGTTGGGCGGGAGGAGCCCCGAGCAGTACTTC.

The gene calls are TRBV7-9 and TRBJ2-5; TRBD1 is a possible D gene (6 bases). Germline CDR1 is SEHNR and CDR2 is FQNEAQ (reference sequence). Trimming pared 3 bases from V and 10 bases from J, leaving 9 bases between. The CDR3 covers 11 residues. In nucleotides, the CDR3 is TGTGCCAGCAGCTTCCAGGGGAACCAGTACTTC. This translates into CASSFQGNQYF.

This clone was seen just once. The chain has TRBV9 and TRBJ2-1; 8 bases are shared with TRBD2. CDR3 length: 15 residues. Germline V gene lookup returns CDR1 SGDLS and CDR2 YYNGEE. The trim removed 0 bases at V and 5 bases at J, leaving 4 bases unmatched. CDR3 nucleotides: TGTGCCAGCAGCGTAGGAGCAGCGGGAGACAATGAGCAGTTCTTC. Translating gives CASSVGAAGDNEQFF.